This T cell receptor (beta chain) was profiled in a study of beta chain features in type 1 diabetes. About the study: There were approximately 110,000,000 sorted cells examined across all samples.

This clone turned up a few times. Antigen unknown. The whole isolated RNA underwent reverse transcription, so sequencing captured expressed TCRB transcripts. Approximately 3.6 million reads were obtained on average from naive, central memory and regulatory T cell samples. Sequencing was performed with immunoSEQ multiplex PCR; in TCRdb, only in-frame clones are kept and a portion is missing. Of some 900,000 clones detected, 17% appear once; the ten largest clones hold around 0.02%. Notes on the study in general: The VDJ junctions of type 1 diabetes patients carried fewer insertions and more deletions.

Sequenced: naive CD4+ T cells from blood. This receptor was obtained from a woman under 30 in good health.

The CDR3 sequence is CASSRDRGAVQPQHF. The DNA of the CDR3 is TGTGCCAGCAGCAGAGACAGGGGCGCGGTTCAGCCCCAGCATTTT. The J gene is TRBJ1-5, the V gene TRBV7-9; TRBD1 aligns across 8 bases. This CDR3 has 15 amino acids. J was trimmed by 6 bases and V by 5 bases; bases with no gene match: 9. Germline assignment: CDR1 SEHNR and CDR2 FQNEAQ (reference sequence). The variable domain in full, completed from reference TRBV7-9 and TRBJ1-5, reads DTGVSQNPRHKITKRGQNVTFRCDPISEHNRLYWYRQTLGQGPEFLTYFQNEAQLEKSRLLSDRFSAERPKGSFSTLEIQRTEQGDSAMYLCASSRDRGAVQPQHFGDGTRLSIL.